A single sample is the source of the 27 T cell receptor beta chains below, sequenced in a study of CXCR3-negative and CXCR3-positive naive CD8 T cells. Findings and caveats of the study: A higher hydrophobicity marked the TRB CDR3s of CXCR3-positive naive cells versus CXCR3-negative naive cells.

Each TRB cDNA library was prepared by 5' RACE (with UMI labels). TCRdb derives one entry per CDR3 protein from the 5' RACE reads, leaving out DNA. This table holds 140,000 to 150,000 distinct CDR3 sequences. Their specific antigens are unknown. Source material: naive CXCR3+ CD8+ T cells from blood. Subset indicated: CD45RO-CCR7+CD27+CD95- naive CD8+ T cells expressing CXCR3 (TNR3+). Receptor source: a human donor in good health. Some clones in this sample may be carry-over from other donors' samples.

The CDR3 protein is CASSLGSEETQYF. The chain combines TRBV7-8 with TRBJ2-5. From germline, CDR1 is SGHVS and CDR2 FQNEAQ. The CDR3 runs 13 residues.

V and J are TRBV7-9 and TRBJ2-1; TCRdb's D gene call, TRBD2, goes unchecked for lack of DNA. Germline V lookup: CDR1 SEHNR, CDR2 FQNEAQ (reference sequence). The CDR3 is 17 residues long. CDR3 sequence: CASSPPSTSTTTDEQFF.

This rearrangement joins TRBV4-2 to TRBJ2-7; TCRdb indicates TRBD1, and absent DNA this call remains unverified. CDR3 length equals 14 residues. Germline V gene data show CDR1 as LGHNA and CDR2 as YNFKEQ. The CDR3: CASSEPGSRYEQYF.

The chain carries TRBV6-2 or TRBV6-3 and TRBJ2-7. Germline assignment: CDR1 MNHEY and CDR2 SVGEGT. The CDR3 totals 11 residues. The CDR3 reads CASRSLYEQYF.

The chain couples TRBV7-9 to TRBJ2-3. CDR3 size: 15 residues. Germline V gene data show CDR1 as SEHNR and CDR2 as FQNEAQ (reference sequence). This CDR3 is CASSSGETSTDTQYF.

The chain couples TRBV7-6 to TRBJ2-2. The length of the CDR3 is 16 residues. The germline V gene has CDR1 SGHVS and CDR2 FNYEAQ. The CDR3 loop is CASSNTALRNTGELFF.

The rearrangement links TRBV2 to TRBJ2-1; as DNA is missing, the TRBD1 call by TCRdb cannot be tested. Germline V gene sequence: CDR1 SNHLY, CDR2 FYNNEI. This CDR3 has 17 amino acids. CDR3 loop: CASSEFPGEVSYNEQFF.

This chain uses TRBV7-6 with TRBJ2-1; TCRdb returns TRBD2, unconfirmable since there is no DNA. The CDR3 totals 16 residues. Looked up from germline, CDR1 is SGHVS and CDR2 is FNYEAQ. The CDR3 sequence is CASSTPLGTPDNEQFF.

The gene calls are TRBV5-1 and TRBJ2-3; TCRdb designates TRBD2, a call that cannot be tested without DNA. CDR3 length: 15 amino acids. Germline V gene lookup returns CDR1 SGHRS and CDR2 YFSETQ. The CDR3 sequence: CASSLAARETDTQYF.

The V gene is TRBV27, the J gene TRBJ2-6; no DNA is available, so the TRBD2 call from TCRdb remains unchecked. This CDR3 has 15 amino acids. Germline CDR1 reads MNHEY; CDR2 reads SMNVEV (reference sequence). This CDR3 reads CASSPPPAGSNVLTF.

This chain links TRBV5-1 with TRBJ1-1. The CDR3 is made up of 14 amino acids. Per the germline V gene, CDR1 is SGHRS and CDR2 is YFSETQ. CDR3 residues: CASSLGRTSPEAFF.

Here the CDR3 reads CASSATGYPDTQYF. The J gene is TRBJ2-3, the V gene TRBV6-5; as DNA is missing, the TRBD1 call by TCRdb cannot be tested. This CDR3 has 14 amino acids. Germline V lookup: CDR1 MNHEY, CDR2 SVGAGI.

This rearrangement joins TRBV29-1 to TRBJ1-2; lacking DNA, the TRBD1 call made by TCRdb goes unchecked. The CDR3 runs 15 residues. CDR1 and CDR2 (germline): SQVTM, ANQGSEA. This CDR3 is CSVENRDSYTYGYTF.

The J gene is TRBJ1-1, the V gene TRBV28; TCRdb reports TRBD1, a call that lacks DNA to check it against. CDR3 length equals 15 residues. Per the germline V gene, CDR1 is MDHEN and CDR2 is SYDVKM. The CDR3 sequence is CASRSGQGENTEAFF.

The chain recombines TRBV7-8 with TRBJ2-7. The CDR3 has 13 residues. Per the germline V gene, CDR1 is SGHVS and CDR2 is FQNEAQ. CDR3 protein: CASSSSPSYEQYF.

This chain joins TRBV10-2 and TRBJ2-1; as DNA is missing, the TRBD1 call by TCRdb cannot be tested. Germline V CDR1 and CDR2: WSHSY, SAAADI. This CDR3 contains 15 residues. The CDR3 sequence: CASWGDQSSYNEQFF.

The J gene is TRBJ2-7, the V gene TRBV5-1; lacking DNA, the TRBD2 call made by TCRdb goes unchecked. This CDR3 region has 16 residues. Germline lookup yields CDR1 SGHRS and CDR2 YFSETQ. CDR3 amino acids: CASSLEWTEVYYEQYF.

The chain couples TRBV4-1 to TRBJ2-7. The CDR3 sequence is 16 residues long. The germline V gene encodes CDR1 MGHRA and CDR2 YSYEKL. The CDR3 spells CASSQDRTSRTYEQYF.

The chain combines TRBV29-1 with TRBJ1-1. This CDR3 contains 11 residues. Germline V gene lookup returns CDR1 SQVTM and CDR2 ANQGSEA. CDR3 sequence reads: CSVEVGSEAFF.

CDR3: CSVESGQGHEQYF. The V call is TRBV29-1, the J call TRBJ2-7; TCRdb calls TRBD1, which cannot be checked without DNA. This CDR3 is built from 13 residues. Germline assignment: CDR1 SQVTM and CDR2 ANQGSEA.

This CDR3 reads CARRGNTEAFF. This sequence joins TRBV21-1 and TRBJ1-1. TRBV21-1 is an annotated pseudogene. The CDR3 consists of 11 residues.

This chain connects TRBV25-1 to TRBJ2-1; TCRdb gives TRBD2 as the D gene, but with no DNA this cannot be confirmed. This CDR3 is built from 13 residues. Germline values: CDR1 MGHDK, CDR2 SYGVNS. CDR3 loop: CASGLAGGGEQFF.

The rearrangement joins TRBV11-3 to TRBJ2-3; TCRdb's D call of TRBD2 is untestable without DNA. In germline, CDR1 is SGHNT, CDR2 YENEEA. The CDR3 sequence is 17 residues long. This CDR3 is CASSLDLLGGLTDTQYF.

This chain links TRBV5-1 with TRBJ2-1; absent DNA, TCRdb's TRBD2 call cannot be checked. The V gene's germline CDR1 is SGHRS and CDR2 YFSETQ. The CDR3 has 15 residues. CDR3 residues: CASRLSRDLYNEQFF.

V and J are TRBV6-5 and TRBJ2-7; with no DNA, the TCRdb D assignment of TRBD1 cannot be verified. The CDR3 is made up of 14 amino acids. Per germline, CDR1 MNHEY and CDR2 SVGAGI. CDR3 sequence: CASSWRDSSYEQYF.

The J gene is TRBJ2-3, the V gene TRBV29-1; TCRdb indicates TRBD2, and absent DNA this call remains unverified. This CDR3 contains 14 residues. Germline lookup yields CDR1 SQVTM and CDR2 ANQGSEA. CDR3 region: CSVDGGLYTDTQYF.

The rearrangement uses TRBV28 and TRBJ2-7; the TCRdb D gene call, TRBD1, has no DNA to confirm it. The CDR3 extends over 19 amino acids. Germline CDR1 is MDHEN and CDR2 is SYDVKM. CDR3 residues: CASSLPGTGAIIIGYEQYF.